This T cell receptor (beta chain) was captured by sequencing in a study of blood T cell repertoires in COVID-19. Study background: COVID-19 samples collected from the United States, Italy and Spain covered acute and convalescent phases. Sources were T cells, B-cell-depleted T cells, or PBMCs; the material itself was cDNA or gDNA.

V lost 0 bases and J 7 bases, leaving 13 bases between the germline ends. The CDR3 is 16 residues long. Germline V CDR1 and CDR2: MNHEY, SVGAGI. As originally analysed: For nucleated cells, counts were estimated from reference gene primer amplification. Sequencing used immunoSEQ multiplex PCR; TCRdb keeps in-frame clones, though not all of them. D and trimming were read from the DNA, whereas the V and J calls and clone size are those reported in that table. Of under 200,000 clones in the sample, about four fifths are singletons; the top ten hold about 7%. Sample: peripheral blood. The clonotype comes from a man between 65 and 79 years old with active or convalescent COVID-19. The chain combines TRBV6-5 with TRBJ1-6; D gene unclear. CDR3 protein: CASSYSGVGGNSPLHF. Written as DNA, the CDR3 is TGTGCCAGCAGTTACTCCGGGGTGGGTGGAAATTCACCCCTCCACTTT.